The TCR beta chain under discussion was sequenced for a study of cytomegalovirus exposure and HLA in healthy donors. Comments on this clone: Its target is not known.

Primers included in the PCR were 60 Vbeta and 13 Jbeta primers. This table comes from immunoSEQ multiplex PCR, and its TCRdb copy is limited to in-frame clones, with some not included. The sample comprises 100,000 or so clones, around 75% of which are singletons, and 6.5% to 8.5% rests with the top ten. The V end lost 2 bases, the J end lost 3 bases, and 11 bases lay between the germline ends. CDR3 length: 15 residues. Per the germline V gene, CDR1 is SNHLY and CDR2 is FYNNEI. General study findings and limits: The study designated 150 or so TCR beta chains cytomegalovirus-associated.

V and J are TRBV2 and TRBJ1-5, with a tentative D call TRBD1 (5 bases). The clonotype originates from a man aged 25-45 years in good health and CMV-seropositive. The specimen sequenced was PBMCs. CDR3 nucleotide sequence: TGTGCCAGCAGTGAAATCGACAGCAACAATCAGCCCCAGCATTTT. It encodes CASSEIDSNNQPQHF.